The rows below give T cell receptor beta chains drawn from one sample of a study of blood T cell repertoires in COVID-19. Sequenced by immunoSEQ multiplex PCR; TCRdb stores in-frame clones only, minus some. The sample carries 250,000 to 300,000 clones, approximately 84% recorded once. Sequenced sample: PBMCs or T cells enriched from blood (not recorded which). These receptors came from a man between 45 and 60 years old who had recovered from COVID-19. Both conserved end residues are part of each CDR3. D genes are given only for firm matches. Expanded clones are given a class, and other clones once, few, many or no size at all.

abundance: NA
v_gene: TRBV5-4
d_gene: NA
j_gene: TRBJ1-1
CDR3nt: TGTGCCAGCAGACTTGTAGGGGCGACGGGCACTGAAGCTTTCTTT
CDR3aa: CASRLVGATGTEAFF

abundance: NA
v_gene: TRBV18
d_gene: TRBD2
j_gene: TRBJ2-7
CDR3nt: TGTGCCAGCTCACCACCTAGAAAAGGACTAGCTAGGGGTGAGCAGTACTTC
CDR3aa: CASSPPRKGLARGEQYF

abundance: NA
v_gene: TRBV10-1
d_gene: TRBD1
j_gene: TRBJ1-1
CDR3nt: TGCGCCAGCAGTCCCAACAGGGGCACTGAAGCTTTCTTT
CDR3aa: CASSPNRGTEAFF

abundance: NA
v_gene: TRBV10-3
d_gene: NA
j_gene: TRBJ1-6
CDR3nt: TGTGCCATCAGTGGGACTGCCCAATCACCCCTCCACTTT
CDR3aa: CAISGTAQSPLHF

abundance: NA
v_gene: TRBV7-2
d_gene: NA
j_gene: TRBJ1-2
CDR3nt: TGTGCCAGCAGCTTACTATCGGGTTCGGGCTATGGCTACACCTTC
CDR3aa: CASSLLSGSGYGYTF

abundance: NA
v_gene: TRBV6-4
d_gene: NA
j_gene: TRBJ1-2
CDR3nt: TGTGCCAGCAGTGACGGCAGTGACTATGGCTACACCTTC
CDR3aa: CASSDGSDYGYTF

abundance: NA
v_gene: TRBV3-1/TRBV3-2
d_gene: TRBD2
j_gene: TRBJ2-7
CDR3nt: TGTGCCAGCCGACACTCCGGGACTACAAGGGACGAGCAGTACTTC
CDR3aa: CASRHSGTTRDEQYF

abundance: once
v_gene: TRBV5-5
d_gene: TRBD2
j_gene: TRBJ2-1
CDR3nt: TGTGCCAGCAGCTCCACCCTACTAGCGGGGGTCTACAATGAGCAGTTCTTC
CDR3aa: CASSSTLLAGVYNEQFF

abundance: NA
v_gene: TRBV16
d_gene: TRBD1
j_gene: TRBJ2-7
CDR3nt: TGTGCCAGCAGCCGGGACAGATCCTACGAGCAGTACTTC
CDR3aa: CASSRDRSYEQYF

abundance: NA
v_gene: TRBV14
d_gene: NA
j_gene: TRBJ1-6
CDR3nt: TGTGCCAGCAGCTTGGCGGCGGCCCCTTCTTCACCCCTCCACTTT
CDR3aa: CASSLAAAPSSPLHF

abundance: NA
v_gene: TRBV7-9
d_gene: TRBD1
j_gene: TRBJ2-7
CDR3nt: TGTGCCAGCAGCCCGATCGGACAGGGGATCCACGAGCAGTACTTC
CDR3aa: CASSPIGQGIHEQYF

abundance: NA
v_gene: TRBV4-2
d_gene: NA
j_gene: TRBJ1-4
CDR3nt: TGTGCCAGCAGCCAAGACCCGGGGACTAATGAAAAACTGTTTTTT
CDR3aa: CASSQDPGTNEKLFF

abundance: NA
v_gene: TRBV7-9
d_gene: NA
j_gene: TRBJ2-6
CDR3nt: TGTGCCAGCAGCTCGGGTGGGGCCAACGTCCTGACTTTC
CDR3aa: CASSSGGANVLTF

abundance: few
v_gene: TRBV19
d_gene: NA
j_gene: TRBJ2-3
CDR3nt: TGTGCCAGTACTCAGGGCCAGCGCAGCAGAGATACGCAGTATTTT
CDR3aa: CASTQGQRSRDTQYF

abundance: NA
v_gene: TRBV14
d_gene: NA
j_gene: TRBJ1-1
CDR3nt: TGTGCCAGCAGCCGGAATAGAGCAGGGGCGAACACTGAAGCTTTCTTT
CDR3aa: CASSRNRAGANTEAFF

abundance: NA
v_gene: TRBV2
d_gene: NA
j_gene: TRBJ2-2
CDR3nt: TGTGCCAGCAGTTCCGGGACATATACCGGGGAGCTGTTTTTT
CDR3aa: CASSSGTYTGELFF

abundance: NA
v_gene: TRBV19
d_gene: NA
j_gene: TRBJ2-1
CDR3nt: TGTGCCAGTAACCCAAGGGGGCAGCGGGCCGACGATTACAATGAGCAGTTCTTC
CDR3aa: CASNPRGQRADDYNEQFF

abundance: NA
v_gene: TRBV18
d_gene: NA
j_gene: TRBJ1-4
CDR3nt: TGTGCCAGCTCACCAGACGGCGGAAAACTGTTTTTT
CDR3aa: CASSPDGGKLFF

abundance: NA
v_gene: TRBV5-1
d_gene: TRBD1
j_gene: TRBJ1-4
CDR3nt: TGCGCCAGCAGCCCGGACAGGGTGAATGAAAAACTGTTTTTT
CDR3aa: CASSPDRVNEKLFF

abundance: few
v_gene: TRBV19
d_gene: TRBD2
j_gene: TRBJ2-1
CDR3nt: TGTGCCAGTAGTATGCTATCGGGAGGGCCATGGAATGAGCAGTTCTTC
CDR3aa: CASSMLSGGPWNEQFF

abundance: NA
v_gene: TRBV7-9
d_gene: NA
j_gene: TRBJ2-7
CDR3nt: TGTGCCAGCAGCTTAACGAGCTACGAGCAGTACTTC
CDR3aa: CASSLTSYEQYF

abundance: NA
v_gene: TRBV19
d_gene: TRBD2
j_gene: TRBJ2-2
CDR3nt: TGTGCCAGTAGTATAAGCCTGCTAACGGGAGGGTATCACGGGGAGCTGTTTTTT
CDR3aa: CASSISLLTGGYHGELFF

abundance: NA
v_gene: TRBV7-3
d_gene: NA
j_gene: TRBJ1-2
CDR3nt: TGTGCCAGCAGCTCTCCCACAGGGACGAACTATGGCTACACCTTC
CDR3aa: CASSSPTGTNYGYTF

abundance: NA
v_gene: TRBV14
d_gene: NA
j_gene: TRBJ1-2
CDR3nt: TGTGCCAGCAGCCAAGGGAGATCGACTCATGGCTACACCTTC
CDR3aa: CASSQGRSTHGYTF

abundance: NA
v_gene: TRBV5-1
d_gene: NA
j_gene: TRBJ1-3
CDR3nt: TGCGCCAGCAGCGGGGGCAACTCTGGAAACACCATATATTTT
CDR3aa: CASSGGNSGNTIYF

abundance: few
v_gene: TRBV10-1
d_gene: TRBD1
j_gene: TRBJ2-1
CDR3nt: TGCGCCAGCAGTCTGACAGGGCTCCCGTACAATGAGCAGTTCTTC
CDR3aa: CASSLTGLPYNEQFF

abundance: NA
v_gene: TRBV15
d_gene: NA
j_gene: TRBJ2-3
CDR3nt: TGTGCCACCAGCAGCGGGGTCCGCACAGATACGCAGTATTTT
CDR3aa: CATSSGVRTDTQYF

abundance: NA
v_gene: TRBV7-9
d_gene: TRBD1
j_gene: TRBJ2-5
CDR3nt: TGTGCCAGCAGCCCTAGGACAGGGTCGGAGACCCAGTACTTC
CDR3aa: CASSPRTGSETQYF

abundance: NA
v_gene: TRBV12-5
d_gene: TRBD1
j_gene: TRBJ2-7
CDR3nt: TGTGCTAGTGGTTGGGGACAGGGTCCTTTCTCCTACGAGCAGTACTTC
CDR3aa: CASGWGQGPFSYEQYF

abundance: NA
v_gene: TRBV15
d_gene: NA
j_gene: TRBJ1-6
CDR3nt: TGTGCCACCAGCAGAGAACGTGGGCAGACTAATTCACCCCTCCACTTT
CDR3aa: CATSRERGQTNSPLHF

abundance: NA
v_gene: TRBV6-6
d_gene: TRBD1
j_gene: TRBJ2-1
CDR3nt: TGTGCCAGCAGACAAGGTGGGACAGGGGCCTACAATGAGCAGTTCTTC
CDR3aa: CASRQGGTGAYNEQFF

abundance: NA
v_gene: TRBV5-1
d_gene: TRBD1
j_gene: TRBJ1-2
CDR3nt: TGCGCCAGCAGCTTCTGGGGACAGGAGAACTATGGCTACACCTTC
CDR3aa: CASSFWGQENYGYTF

abundance: NA
v_gene: TRBV10-1
d_gene: NA
j_gene: TRBJ2-7
CDR3nt: TGCGCCAGCAGTGACAACTACCACGAGCAGTACTTC
CDR3aa: CASSDNYHEQYF

abundance: once
v_gene: TRBV11-2
d_gene: NA
j_gene: TRBJ2-3
CDR3nt: TGTGCCAGCAGCTTAGCTAGGAGGGATACGCAGTATTTT
CDR3aa: CASSLARRDTQYF

abundance: once
v_gene: TRBV18
d_gene: NA
j_gene: TRBJ2-5
CDR3nt: TGTGCCAGCTCCAGAGAAGGGCTAGCTGGGGAGACCCAGTACTTC
CDR3aa: CASSREGLAGETQYF

abundance: once
v_gene: TRBV3-1/TRBV3-2
d_gene: TRBD2
j_gene: TRBJ2-3
CDR3nt: TGTGCCAGCCGCGGGAGACAGGAGTTATCCGGGACTAGCGTGGATACGCAGTATTTT
CDR3aa: CASRGRQELSGTSVDTQYF

abundance: NA
v_gene: TRBV9
d_gene: NA
j_gene: TRBJ1-1
CDR3nt: TGTGCCAGCAGCCACGGGTTTGAGGGAGCTTTCTTT
CDR3aa: CASSHGFEGAFF

abundance: once
v_gene: TRBV15
d_gene: NA
j_gene: TRBJ2-7
CDR3nt: TGTGCCACCAGCAGACAATTTACGGGACTTCCCACTTGGGAGCAGTACTTC
CDR3aa: CATSRQFTGLPTWEQYF

abundance: NA
v_gene: TRBV10-2
d_gene: NA
j_gene: TRBJ1-4
CDR3nt: TGCGCCAGCAGTGAGTCGACGGGAACAAATGAAAAACTGTTTTTT
CDR3aa: CASSESTGTNEKLFF

abundance: NA
v_gene: TRBV6-2/TRBV6-3
d_gene: NA
j_gene: TRBJ1-1
CDR3nt: TGTGCCAGCAGTTCACAGGGAAACACTGAAGCTTTCTTT
CDR3aa: CASSSQGNTEAFF

abundance: NA
v_gene: TRBV14
d_gene: TRBD1
j_gene: TRBJ1-2
CDR3nt: TGTGCCAGCAGCCAACCTAAGGGGGACAGGATCTTC
CDR3aa: CASSQPKGDRIF

abundance: few
v_gene: TRBV6-5
d_gene: TRBD1
j_gene: TRBJ2-7
CDR3nt: TGTGCCAGCAGTTCACAACAGGGGGTCGCCTACGAGCAGTACTTC
CDR3aa: CASSSQQGVAYEQYF

abundance: NA
v_gene: TRBV7-2
d_gene: TRBD1
j_gene: TRBJ2-7
CDR3nt: TGTGCCAGCAGCTTCCAGGGGGCGTCCTACGAGCAGTACTTC
CDR3aa: CASSFQGASYEQYF

abundance: NA
v_gene: TRBV4-1
d_gene: NA
j_gene: TRBJ2-5
CDR3nt: TGCGCCAGCAGCCAAGCGGGGAGGCAGACCCAGTACTTC
CDR3aa: CASSQAGRQTQYF

abundance: NA
v_gene: TRBV7-2
d_gene: NA
j_gene: TRBJ1-5
CDR3nt: TGTGCCAGCAGCCCCCGTCGAAGTAGCCGTAGCAATCAGCCCCAGCATTTT
CDR3aa: CASSPRRSSRSNQPQHF

abundance: NA
v_gene: TRBV18
d_gene: TRBD1
j_gene: TRBJ2-7
CDR3nt: TGTGCCAGCTCACCACAAGGGACAGGGGAGTACGAGCAGTACTTC
CDR3aa: CASSPQGTGEYEQYF

abundance: NA
v_gene: TRBV19
d_gene: NA
j_gene: TRBJ1-1
CDR3nt: TGTGCCAGTAAAAGACAGTGGATCGCTTTCTTT
CDR3aa: CASKRQWIAFF

abundance: NA
v_gene: TRBV3-1/TRBV3-2
d_gene: NA
j_gene: TRBJ2-1
CDR3nt: TGTGCCAGCAGCTTTAGCGTGAATGAGCAGTTCTTC
CDR3aa: CASSFSVNEQFF

abundance: NA
v_gene: TRBV18
d_gene: NA
j_gene: TRBJ1-3
CDR3nt: TGTGCCAGCTCAGCTGGGACTCCTGTCTCTGGAAACACCATATATTTT
CDR3aa: CASSAGTPVSGNTIYF